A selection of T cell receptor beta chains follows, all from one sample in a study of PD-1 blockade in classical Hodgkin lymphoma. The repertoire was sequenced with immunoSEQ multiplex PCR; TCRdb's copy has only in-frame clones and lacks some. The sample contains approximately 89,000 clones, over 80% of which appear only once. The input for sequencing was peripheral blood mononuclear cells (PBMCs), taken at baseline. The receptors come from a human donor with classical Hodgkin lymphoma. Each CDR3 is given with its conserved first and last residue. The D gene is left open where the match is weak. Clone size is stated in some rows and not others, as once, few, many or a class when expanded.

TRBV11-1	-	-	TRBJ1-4	CASSSTEDREEKLFF	TGTGCCAGCAGCTCTACGGAGGACCGGGAGGAAAAACTGTTTTTT
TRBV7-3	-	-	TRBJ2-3	CASSLTDGETDTQYF	TGTGCCAGCAGCTTAACAGACGGGGAAACAGATACGCAGTATTTT
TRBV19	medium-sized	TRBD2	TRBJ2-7	CASSAGGYEQYF	TGTGCCAGTAGTGCGGGGGGGTACGAGCAGTACTTC
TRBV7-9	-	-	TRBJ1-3	CASRPRQGLTVGNTIYF	TGTGCCAGCAGGCCCCGGCAGGGCTTAACCGTTGGAAACACCATATATTTT
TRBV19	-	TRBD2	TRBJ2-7	CASSQSASGRSEQYF	TGTGCCAGTAGTCAGTCGGCTAGCGGGAGGTCCGAGCAGTACTTC
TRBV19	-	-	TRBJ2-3	CASSIGASSTDTQYF	TGTGCCAGTAGTATTGGTGCCAGTAGCACAGATACGCAGTATTTT
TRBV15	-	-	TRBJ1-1	CATSAGRREDTEAFF	TGTGCCACCAGCGCGGGCAGAAGGGAGGACACTGAAGCTTTCTTT
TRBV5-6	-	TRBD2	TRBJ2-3	CASILAGGPADTQYF	TGTGCCAGCATCCTAGCGGGAGGGCCGGCAGATACGCAGTATTTT
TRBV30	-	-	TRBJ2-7	CAWSPAPRPAATYEQYF	TGTGCCTGGAGCCCAGCCCCCCGCCCAGCCGCTACCTACGAGCAGTACTTC
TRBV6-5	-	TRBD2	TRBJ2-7	CASSARTSSYEQYF	TGTGCCAGCAGTGCCAGGACTAGCTCCTACGAGCAGTACTTC
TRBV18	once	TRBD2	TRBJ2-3	CASSPPASGRLDTQYF	TGTGCCAGCTCACCACCGGCTAGCGGGAGGCTAGATACGCAGTATTTT
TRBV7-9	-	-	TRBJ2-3	CASSSQTSWTGNTQYF	TGTGCCAGCAGCTCCCAGACCTCGTGGACTGGGAATACGCAGTATTTT
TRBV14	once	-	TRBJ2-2	CASSQVGGTTGELFF	TGTGCCAGCAGCCAAGTCGGGGGAACCACCGGGGAGCTGTTTTTT
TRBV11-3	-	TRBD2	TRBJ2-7	CASSARTSESEQYF	TGTGCCAGCAGCGCTCGGACTAGCGAAAGCGAGCAGTACTTC
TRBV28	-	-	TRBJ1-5	CASSLRRGSQHF	TGTGCCAGCAGTTTAAGGCGGGGGTCCCAGCATTTT
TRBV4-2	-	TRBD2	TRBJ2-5	CASSQEYRAGGPGETQYF	TGTGCCAGCAGCCAAGAATATCGAGCGGGAGGGCCGGGAGAGACCCAGTACTTC
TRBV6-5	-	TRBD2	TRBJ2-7	CASSYTGGPGDEQYF	TGTGCCAGCAGTTACACGGGAGGGCCCGGGGACGAGCAGTACTTC
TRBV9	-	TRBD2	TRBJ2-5	CASSPWGGQETQYF	TGTGCCAGCAGCCCTTGGGGGGGCCAAGAGACCCAGTACTTC
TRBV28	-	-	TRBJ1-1	CASSPSPGQGYTEAFF	TGTGCCAGCAGTCCTTCGCCGGGGCAGGGGTACACTGAAGCTTTCTTT
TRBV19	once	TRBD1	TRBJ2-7	CASSFRPGQGVNLYF	TGTGCCAGTAGTTTCCGACCGGGACAGGGGGTGAATTTGTACTTC
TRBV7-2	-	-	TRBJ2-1	CASSLLAGPINEQFF	TGTGCCAGCAGCTTGCTGGCGGGACCAATTAATGAGCAGTTCTTC
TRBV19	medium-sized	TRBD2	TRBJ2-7	CASSWAGTSGYEQYF	TGTGCCAGTAGTTGGGCTGGGACTAGCGGATACGAGCAGTACTTC
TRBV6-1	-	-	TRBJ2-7	CASRGTRYEQYF	TGTGCCAGCAGGGGGACTCGCTACGAGCAGTACTTC
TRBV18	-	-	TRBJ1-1	CASSLQGRPMNTEAFF	TGTGCCAGCTCGCTCCAGGGGCGGCCCATGAACACTGAAGCTTTCTTT
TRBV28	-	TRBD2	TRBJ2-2	CASSLPPGGAGANTGELFF	TGTGCCAGCAGTTTACCGCCCGGGGGGGCGGGAGCGAACACCGGGGAGCTGTTTTTT
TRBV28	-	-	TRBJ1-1	CASSLLTGALLNTEAFF	TGTGCCAGCAGCCTACTGACAGGCGCCCTATTGAACACTGAAGCTTTCTTT
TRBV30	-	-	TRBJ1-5	CAWSVQGGQPQHF	TGTGCCTGGAGTGTCCAGGGTGGGCAGCCCCAGCATTTT
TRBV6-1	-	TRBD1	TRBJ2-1	CASSGQGIINEQFF	TGTGCCAGCAGTGGACAGGGGATCATAAATGAGCAGTTCTTC
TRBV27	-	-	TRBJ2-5	CASSLDAFGETQYF	TGTGCCAGCAGTTTAGACGCTTTTGGGGAGACCCAGTACTTC
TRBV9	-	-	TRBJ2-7	CASSLTGLLGDEQYF	TGTGCCAGCAGCCTCACAGGCCTCCTAGGGGACGAGCAGTACTTC
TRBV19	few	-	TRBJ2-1	CASSPRGGSYNEQFF	TGTGCCAGTAGTCCCCGCGGCGGCTCCTACAATGAGCAGTTCTTC
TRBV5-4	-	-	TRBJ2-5	CASSFPLSGEQTQYF	TGTGCCAGCAGCTTTCCCTTATCAGGTGAACAGACCCAGTACTTC
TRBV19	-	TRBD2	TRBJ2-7	CASSPGLAGYEQYF	TGTGCCAGTAGTCCTGGACTAGCCGGCTACGAGCAGTACTTC
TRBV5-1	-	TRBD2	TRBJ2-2	CASSLEASGDTGELFF	TGCGCCAGCAGCTTGGAGGCTAGCGGAGACACCGGGGAGCTGTTTTTT
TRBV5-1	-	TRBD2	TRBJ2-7	CASSLELAGVGEQYF	TGCGCCAGCAGCTTGGAACTAGCGGGAGTTGGCGAGCAGTACTTC
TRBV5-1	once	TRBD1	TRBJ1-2	CASRAPQGGLGYGYTF	TGCGCCAGCAGGGCACCACAGGGGGGCCTAGGGTATGGCTACACCTTC
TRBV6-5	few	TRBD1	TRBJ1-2	CASSYLGTAQNYGYTF	TGTGCCAGCAGTTACTTGGGGACAGCACAGAACTATGGCTACACCTTC
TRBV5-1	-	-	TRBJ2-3	CASSQNAAGPTDTQYF	TGCGCCAGCAGTCAAAACGCCGCGGGACCCACAGATACGCAGTATTTT
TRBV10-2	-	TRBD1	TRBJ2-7	CASSGQGGYEQYF	TGCGCCAGCAGCGGACAGGGGGGCTACGAGCAGTACTTC
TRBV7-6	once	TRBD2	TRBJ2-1	CASSLVGRADNEQFF	TGTGCCAGCAGCTTAGTCGGGAGGGCCGATAATGAGCAGTTCTTC
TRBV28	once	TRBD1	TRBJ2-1	CACRGTGRGSEQFF	TGTGCCTGCCGTGGGACAGGTCGGGGGTCTGAGCAGTTCTTC
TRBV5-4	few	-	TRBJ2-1	CASSLGGRSYNEQFF	TGTGCCAGCAGCCTGGGGGGAAGGTCCTACAATGAGCAGTTCTTC
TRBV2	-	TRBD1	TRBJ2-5	CASSGQGGETQYF	TGTGCCAGCAGCGGACAGGGGGGGGAGACCCAGTACTTC
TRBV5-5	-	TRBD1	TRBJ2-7	CASSPGTGREQYF	TGTGCCAGCAGCCCCGGGACAGGGCGGGAGCAGTACTTC